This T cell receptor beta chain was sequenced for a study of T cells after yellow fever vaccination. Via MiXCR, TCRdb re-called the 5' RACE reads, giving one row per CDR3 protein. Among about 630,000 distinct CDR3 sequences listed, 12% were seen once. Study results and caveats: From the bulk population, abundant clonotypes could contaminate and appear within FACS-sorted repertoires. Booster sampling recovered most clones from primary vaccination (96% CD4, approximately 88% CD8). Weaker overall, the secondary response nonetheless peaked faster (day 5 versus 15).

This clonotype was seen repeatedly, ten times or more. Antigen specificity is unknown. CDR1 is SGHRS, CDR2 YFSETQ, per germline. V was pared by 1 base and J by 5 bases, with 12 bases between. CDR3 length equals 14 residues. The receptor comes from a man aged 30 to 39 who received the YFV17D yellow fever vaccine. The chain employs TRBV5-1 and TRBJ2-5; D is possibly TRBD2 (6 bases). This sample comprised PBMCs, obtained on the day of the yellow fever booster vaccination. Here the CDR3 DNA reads TGCGCCAGCAGCTTGCAGGGAGGACGGGAGACCCAGTACTTC. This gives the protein CASSLQGGRETQYF.